These 8 T cell receptor beta chains were all obtained from the same sample, sequenced in a study of human T cells and chemical hapten exposure. Time point in this sample: patch test 2, 6 weeks after DPC sensitization. Indicated treatment: therapeutic diphenylcyclopropenone sensitization with weekly scalp DPC. TCRdb reanalysed the RACE reads using MiXCR and keeps one entry per CDR3 protein. The data contain 80,000 to 100,000 distinct CDR3 sequences, 7.5% to 10% of them singletons. Sequences were derived from whole blood, sampled in connection with sensitization to the hapten diphenylcyclopropenone (DPC). The receptors were gathered from a woman between 40 and 50 years old with alopecia areata. Some clones in this sample may be carry-over from other donors' samples.

The chain carries TRBV3-1 and TRBJ1-1; TRBD1 agrees at 7 bases. This CDR3 comprises 16 residues. Germline CDR1 reads LGHDT; CDR2 reads YNNKEL (reference sequence). J lost 1 base, V lost 4 bases, and 9 bases had no gene match. This CDR3 is CASSPQGGTANTEAFF. In nucleotides, the CDR3 is TGTGCCAGCAGCCCCCAAGGGGGGACAGCGAACACTGAAGCTTTCTTT.

The V and J genes are TRBV20-1 and TRBJ1-1; weak D call: TRBD1 (5 bases). The CDR3 is 16 amino acids. Trimming removed 2 bases from V and 7 bases from J, with 23 bases in between. Germline V gives CDR1 DFQATT, CDR2 SNEGSKA (reference sequence). CDR3 amino acids: CSARPLQGRTKDEAFF. CDR3 DNA sequence: TGCAGTGCTAGACCTCTCCAGGGCAGGACCAAGGATGAAGCTTTCTTT.

V gene TRBV20-1 combines with J gene TRBJ2-5; D unresolved. V lost 2 bases and J lost 5, with 12 bases in between. This CDR3 contains 13 residues. Germline loops: CDR1 DFQATT, CDR2 SNEGSKA (reference sequence). The CDR3 DNA reads as TGCAGTGCTAGAAGGGCCCAAGCGGAGACCCAGTACTTC. This gives the protein CSARRAQAETQYF.

This clonotype was observed many times. Here the CDR3 DNA reads TGTGCCAGCAGCCAACTCGGACGGCAGTACTTC. It yields the protein CASSQLGRQYF. The chain has TRBV3-1 and TRBJ2-7; D remains unclear. This CDR3 has 11 residues. Germline CDR1 LGHDT, CDR2 YNNKEL (reference sequence). V gave up 2 bases and J gave up 9 bases, with 8 bases separating them.

This clonotype was observed at least ten times. Mismatch with germline at one junction end may stem from a read error. The gene calls are TRBV29-1 and TRBJ2-7, with no clear D. This CDR3 is built from 11 residues. CDR1 is SQVTM and CDR2 is ANQGSEA in the germline V gene. The CDR3 DNA follows: TGCAGCGTCGAAGAGTCCTACGAGCAGTACTTC. Amino acid sequence: CSVEESYEQYF.

The sample holds many counts of this clonotype. This chain links TRBV11-1 with TRBJ2-7; D is possibly TRBD1 (6 bases). Germline loops: CDR1 SGHAT, CDR2 FQDESV (reference sequence). Trimming took off 5 bases at V and 2 bases at J, with 16 bases between the two ends. The CDR3 length is 15 residues. The CDR3 here is CASSPPTGLPYEQYF. In nucleotides, the CDR3 is TGTGCCAGCAGCCCCCCCACAGGGCTCCCCTACGAGCAGTACTTC.

This clonotype came up a few times. The chain recombines TRBV27 with TRBJ2-6; D unclear. Between the trimmed V and J ends, which lost 7 bases and 0 bases, there was a span of 10 bases. CDR1 is MNHEY and CDR2 is SMNVEV in the germline V gene (reference sequence). The CDR3 loop spans 15 amino acids. CDR3 amino acids: CASIGLHSGANVLTF. In DNA form, the CDR3 reads TGTGCCAGCATCGGCCTGCACTCTGGGGCCAACGTCCTGACTTTC.

The chain employs TRBV6-1 and TRBJ2-5; D call uncertain. CDR1 is MNHNS and CDR2 is SASEGT in the germline V gene. CDR3 size: 14 residues. The ends were cut back, 4 bases at V and 2 bases at J, with 11 bases in the middle. CDR3 nucleotides: TGTGCCAGCAGTGCCGTTCGCGGTCAAGAGACCCAGTACTTC. It translates to CASSAVRGQETQYF.